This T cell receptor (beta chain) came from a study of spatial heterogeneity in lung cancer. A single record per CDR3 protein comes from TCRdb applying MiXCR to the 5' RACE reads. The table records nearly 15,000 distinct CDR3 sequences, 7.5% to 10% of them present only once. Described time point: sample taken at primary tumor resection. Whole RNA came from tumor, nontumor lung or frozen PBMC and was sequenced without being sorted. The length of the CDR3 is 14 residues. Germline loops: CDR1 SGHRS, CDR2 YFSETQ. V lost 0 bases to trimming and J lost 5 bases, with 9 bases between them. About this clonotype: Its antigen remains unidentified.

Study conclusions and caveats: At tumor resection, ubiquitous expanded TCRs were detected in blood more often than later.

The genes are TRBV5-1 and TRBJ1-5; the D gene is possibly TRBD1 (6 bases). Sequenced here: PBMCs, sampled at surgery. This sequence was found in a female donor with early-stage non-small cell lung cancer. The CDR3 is CASSLAKGDQPQHF. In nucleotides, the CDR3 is TGCGCCAGCAGCTTGGCCAAGGGGGATCAGCCCCAGCATTTT.